These 10 T cell receptor beta chains came from one sample sequenced in a study of regulatory T cells in long-lasting Graves disease. Library construction for TCR beta used iRepertoire HTBI primers and Arm-PCR of CDR3 regions. TCRdb re-analysed the multiplex PCR reads in MiXCR, keeping a single row per CDR3 protein. The repertoire consists of about 660,000 distinct CDR3 sequences, with 25% to 35% occurring once and the leading ten covering under 50%. The time point here: persistent/refractory GD, antithyroid drugs over 5 years with positive TRAb. Scientists built the TCR library using RNA that was extracted from PBMCs. This specimen consisted of peripheral blood mononuclear cells (PBMCs), obtained when the disease was refractory, from a patient treated with antithyroid drugs. The receptors here all came from a female donor with Graves disease.

The V gene is TRBV11-2, the J gene TRBJ2-1; TRBD2 aligns across 10 bases. CDR3 length equals 15 residues. CDR1 is SGHAT and CDR2 is FQNNGV in the germline V gene. V shed 1 base and J 11 bases; nucleotides not matched to a gene: 8. Here the CDR3 reads CASSLAASGSSKQFF. The CDR3, as DNA: TGTGCCAGCAGCTTAGCGGCTAGCGGGAGCAGTAAGCAGTTCTTC.

This clonotype was seen only a few times. The chain uses TRBV29-1 and TRBJ2-7; D is uncertain. Germline CDR1 reads SQVTM; CDR2 reads ANQGSEA. V lost 6 bases and J 0 bases, leaving 18 bases between the germline ends. CDR3 length: 15 residues. CDR3 region: CSVTGRNPPSYEQYF. CDR3 sequence (DNA): TGCAGCGTCACCGGACGAAATCCTCCCTCCTACGAGCAGTACTTC.

This clonotype was seen many times. The V and J genes are TRBV2 and TRBJ1-1; D not resolved. Germline assignment: CDR1 SNHLY and CDR2 FYNNEI. V lost 3 bases to trimming and J lost 10 bases, with 15 bases between them. CDR3 size: 13 residues. The CDR3 reads CASSEPRPGGAFF. The CDR3 DNA is TGTGCCAGCAGTGAGCCCAGACCCGGTGGAGCTTTCTTT.

As regards this clonotype: A far bigger clonotype differs at one base, so this is likely a read error. This chain uses TRBV7-3 with TRBJ1-5; D is unresolved. The CDR3 is 15 amino acids. Germline CDR1 SGHTA, CDR2 FQGTGA. The CDR3 here is CASSPTDGSSQPQHF. CDR3 nucleotides: TGTGCCAGCAGCCCTACAGACGGTAGCAGTCAGCCCCAGCATTTT.

V is TRBV20-1 and J is TRBJ1-6, with 7 bases identical to TRBD1. Germline V lookup: CDR1 DFQATT, CDR2 SNEGSKA (reference sequence). The J segment lost 0 bases and the V segment lost 6 bases, leaving 8 bases of the junction unmatched. This CDR3 contains 16 residues. The CDR3, as DNA: TGCAGTGCACCCGACAGGGCCAGCTCCTATAATTCACCCCTCCACTTT. This codes for CSAPDRASSYNSPLHF.

The chain uses TRBV12-3 or TRBV12-4 and TRBJ1-4; the D is unclear. V lost 3 bases to trimming and J lost 3 bases, with 8 bases between them. This CDR3 comprises 14 residues. The CDR3 DNA is TGTGCCAGCAGTTTTTCCTCGGCTAATGAAAAACTGTTTTTT. Its translation: CASSFSSANEKLFF.

This clonotype appeared a single time. The rearrangement joins TRBV4-1 to TRBJ2-7; D not certain. Trimming pared 0 bases from V and 0 bases from J, leaving 9 bases between. Germline V CDR1 and CDR2: MGHRA, YSYEKL. The CDR3 is made up of 15 amino acids. CDR3 region: CASSQEGQSSYEQYF. CDR3 in DNA: TGCGCCAGCAGCCAAGAGGGCCAGAGCTCCTACGAGCAGTACTTC.

This rearrangement joins TRBV12-3 or TRBV12-4 to TRBJ1-5, with a possible D match to TRBD1 (5 bases). CDR3 length equals 16 residues. Trimming shortened V by 5 bases and J by 7 bases, and 21 bases separated the two germline ends. The CDR3, as DNA: TGTGCCAGCAGTCTAAAAGGGGCCAAGGGAGACCAGCCCCAGCATTTT. Translating gives CASSLKGAKGDQPQHF.

Details on this clonotype: A much larger clone is a single base away; this may be a read error. The rearrangement joins TRBV2 to TRBJ1-6; possible D gene TRBD1, 6 bases. The V gene's germline CDR1 is SNHLY and CDR2 FYNNEI. The CDR3 loop spans 14 amino acids. CDR3 bases: TGTGCCAGCGGTCGGGACAACTATAATTCACCCCCCCACTTT. This encodes CASGRDNYNSPPHF.

This clonotype was seen a few times. The J gene is TRBJ2-7, the V gene TRBV20-1; 7 nucleotides line up with TRBD1. Germline V gives CDR1 DFQATT, CDR2 SNEGSKA (reference sequence). V dropped 3 bases and J dropped 3; count of bases not matched to a gene: 14. The CDR3 totals 16 residues. CDR3: CSARPADRAPNYEQYF. The CDR3 DNA sequence: TGCAGTGCTAGGCCAGCAGACAGGGCCCCGAACTACGAGCAGTACTTC.